The rows below give T cell receptor beta chains drawn from one sample of a study of regulatory T cells in long-lasting Graves disease. TCRdb re-called the multiplex PCR reads through MiXCR, storing one row per CDR3 protein. The table lists approximately 350,000 distinct CDR3 sequences, roughly 25% of them singletons, with under 35% in the top ten. Source: peripheral blood mononuclear cells (PBMCs), taken when the disease was refractory, from a patient treated with antithyroid drugs. Source of these receptors: a woman in her forties with Graves disease. Each CDR3 is given with its conserved first and last residue. Each record gives: clone size, J gene, D gene, V gene, CDR3 DNA, CDR3 protein. D genes are given only for firm matches. Expanded clones are given a class, and other clones once, few, many or no size at all.

. TRBJ2-2 TRBD2 TRBV6-5 TGTGCCAGCAGTTACGCCATGGGAGGGTCCCGGGAGCTGTTTTTT CASSYAMGGSRELFF
few TRBJ1-6 . TRBV28 TGTGCCAGCAGCGTGTCTGGGAATCAGTCACCCCTCCACTTT CASSVSGNQSPLHF
. TRBJ2-1 TRBD2 TRBV10-3 TGTGCCATCAGTGAGTCCATTGGGACTAGCGGGGGGAAGCGCTCCTACAATGAGCAGTTCTTC CAISESIGTSGGKRSYNEQFF
. TRBJ1-3 . TRBV20-1 TGCAGTGCCCGGCCCGGGGCTTTAAGCTCTGGAAACACCATATATTTT CSARPGALSSGNTIYF
few TRBJ1-6 TRBD1 TRBV28 TGTGCCAGCAGGGGGGGACAGGTCGATAATTCACCCCTCCACTTT CASRGGQVDNSPLHF
many TRBJ2-7 . TRBV20-1 TGCAGTGCTAGACTTCTGGCGAGTGCCTACGAGCAGTACTTC CSARLLASAYEQYF
. TRBJ1-5 . TRBV20-1 TGCAGTGCTAGTAAAAGAGACGGGAGCAATCAGCCCCAGCATTTT CSASKRDGSNQPQHF
few TRBJ2-7 TRBD2 TRBV19 TGTGCCAGTAGTCCCAGAGCGGGAGGGGGATCCTACGAGCAGTACTTC CASSPRAGGGSYEQYF
few TRBJ1-1 . TRBV6-1 TGTGCCAGCAGCGTCGGGAATCTGAACACTGAAGCTTTCTTT CASSVGNLNTEAFF
. TRBJ1-2 TRBD1 TRBV2 TGTGCCAGCAGTGAATCGGGACAGGGGAGTAGGGGCTACACCTTC CASSESGQGSRGYTF
. TRBJ1-1 . TRBV30 TGTGCCTGGATCTCGGGTCTAGGGAACACTGAAGCTTTCTTT CAWISGLGNTEAFF
. TRBJ2-1 . TRBV7-2 TGTGCCAGCAGCTTAGCGGTTGTAGCGGAGCAGTTCTTC CASSLAVVAEQFF
. TRBJ2-4 TRBD1 TRBV5-1 TGCGCCAGCAGTAATCCGACAGGGGAGGACATTCAGTACTTC CASSNPTGEDIQYF
many TRBJ1-6 . TRBV2 TGTGCCAGCAGTGAAGTGGGGGTGAGCTCCTATAATTCACCCCTCCACTTT CASSEVGVSSYNSPLHF
. TRBJ2-7 TRBD1 TRBV6-1 TGTGCCAGCAGTAGGAAGACAGGGGGCAACGAGCAGTACTTC CASSRKTGGNEQYF
. TRBJ1-1 . TRBV20-1 TGCAGTTGGGACCCAATTGACAGGATCATGAACACTGAAGCTTTCTTT CSWDPIDRIMNTEAFF
. TRBJ2-7 . TRBV5-1 TGCGCCAGCATGCGGGACACTACGGGCGAGCAGTACTTC CASMRDTTGEQYF
few TRBJ2-3 . TRBV28 TGTGCCAGCAGTCCAGGAGCCAGTCTTACTAGCACAGATACGCAGTATTTT CASSPGASLTSTDTQYF
few TRBJ2-2 . TRBV5-1 TGCGCCAGCAGGGATCAAACCGGGGAGCTGTTTTTT CASRDQTGELFF
. TRBJ2-6 TRBD1 TRBV9 TGTGCCAGCAGCGTCGGGACAGGGGGTCTGGGGGCCAACGTCCTGACTTTC CASSVGTGGLGANVLTF
once TRBJ2-7 . TRBV28 TGTGCCAGCGGTTCCTTCGGGCCAGAGGGGTACGAGCAGTACTTC CASGSFGPEGYEQYF
many TRBJ1-6 TRBD1 TRBV15 TGTGCCACCAGCAGAGATGAGGGACAGATCTCACCCCTCCACTTT CATSRDEGQISPLHF
many TRBJ2-7 . TRBV11-2 TGTGCCAGCAGCTCCCGGCTAAACTACGAGCAGTACTTC CASSSRLNYEQYF
many TRBJ1-5 TRBD1 TRBV12-3/TRBV12-4 TGTGCCAGCAGTTCTCCGGGACAGGGGATCAATCAGCCCCAGCATTTT CASSSPGQGINQPQHF
many TRBJ2-5 . TRBV6-1 TGTGCCAGCAGAGAGCGCGGGCTACAAGAGACCCAGTACTTC CASRERGLQETQYF